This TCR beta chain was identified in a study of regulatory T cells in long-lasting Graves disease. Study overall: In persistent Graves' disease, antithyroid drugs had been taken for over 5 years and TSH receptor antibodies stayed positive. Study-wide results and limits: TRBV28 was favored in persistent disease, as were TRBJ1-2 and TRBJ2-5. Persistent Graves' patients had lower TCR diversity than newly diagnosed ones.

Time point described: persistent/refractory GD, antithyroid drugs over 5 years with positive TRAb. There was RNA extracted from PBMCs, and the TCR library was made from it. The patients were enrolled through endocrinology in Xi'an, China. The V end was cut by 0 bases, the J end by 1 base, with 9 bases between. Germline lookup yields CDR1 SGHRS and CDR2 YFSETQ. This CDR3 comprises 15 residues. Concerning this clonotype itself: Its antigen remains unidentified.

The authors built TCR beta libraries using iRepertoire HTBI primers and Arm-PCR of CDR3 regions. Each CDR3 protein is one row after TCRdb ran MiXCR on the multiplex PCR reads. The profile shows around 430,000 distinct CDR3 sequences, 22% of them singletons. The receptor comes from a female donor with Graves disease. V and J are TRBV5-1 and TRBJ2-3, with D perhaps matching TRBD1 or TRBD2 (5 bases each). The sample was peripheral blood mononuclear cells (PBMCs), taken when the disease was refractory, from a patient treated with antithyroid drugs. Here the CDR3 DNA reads TGCGCCAGCAGCTTGGCAGGGAGAGGCACAGATACGCAGTATTTT. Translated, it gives CASSLAGRGTDTQYF.